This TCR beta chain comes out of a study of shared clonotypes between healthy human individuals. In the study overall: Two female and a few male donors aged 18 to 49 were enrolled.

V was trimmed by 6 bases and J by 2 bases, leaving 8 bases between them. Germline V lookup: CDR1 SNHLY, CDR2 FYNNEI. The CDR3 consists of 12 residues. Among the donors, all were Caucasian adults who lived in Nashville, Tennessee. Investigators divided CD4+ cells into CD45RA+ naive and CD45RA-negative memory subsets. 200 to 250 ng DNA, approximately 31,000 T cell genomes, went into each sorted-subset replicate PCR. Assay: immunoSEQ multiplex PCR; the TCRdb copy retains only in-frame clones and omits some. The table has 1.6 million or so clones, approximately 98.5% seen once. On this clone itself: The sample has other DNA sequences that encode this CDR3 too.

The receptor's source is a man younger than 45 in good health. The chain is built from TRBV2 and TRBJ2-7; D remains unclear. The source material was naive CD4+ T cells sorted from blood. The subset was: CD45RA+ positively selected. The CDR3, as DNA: TGTGCCAGCAGGAAGGGAACCTACGAGCAGTACTTC. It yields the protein CASRKGTYEQYF.